This passage covers 27 T cell receptor beta chains from one sample sequenced in a study of Graves' ophthalmopathy and Graves' hyperthyroidism (dated by TCRdb to 2017 to 2018). Data came from an Illumina HiSeq 2000. For repertoire sequencing, the TCR beta CDR3 regions were amplified from RNA transcripts. The first round of RT-PCR was done with HTBI primers and the Qiagen OneStep RT-PCR kit, and was followed by a second round of multiplex PCR, then size selection and purification. The public sequencing data were trimmed at Q25 with fastp and processed into clonotypes with MiXCR by TCRdb, which kept only in-frame beta chains. Each CDR3 protein gets just one entry, which takes the most common genes and DNA from the rows behind it. The sample has roughly 170,000 distinct CDR3 sequences on record, under 45% of them singletons. The ten largest make up 8% to 9.5% of the sample. Sequencing input: peripheral blood. Receptor source: a man aged 25 to 40 with Graves' ophthalmopathy. Donor details come from another sample of the same person, matched by shared clones.

This clonotype has a count of ten or more. The chain uses TRBV6-2 or TRBV6-3 and TRBJ2-7, with 12 nucleotides matching TRBD2. The junction had 9 bases not matched to a gene; V was cut back by 6 bases and J by 6 bases. The CDR3 totals 15 residues. Germline assignment: CDR1 MNHEY and CDR2 SVGEGT. The CDR3 reads CASSESTSGSGEQYF. CDR3 nucleotides: TGTGCCAGCAGCGAATCGACTAGCGGGAGTGGCGAGCAGTACTTC.

This clonotype came up many times. The rearrangement uses TRBV28 and TRBJ1-3, with D possibly being TRBD1 (6 bases). The germline gives CDR1 MDHEN, CDR2 SYDVKM. Trimming took off 7 bases at V and 0 bases at J, with 10 bases between the two ends. The CDR3 has 14 residues. The CDR3 loop reads CASKGGSSGNTIYF. The CDR3 nucleotides read TGTGCCAGCAAGGGGGGGAGCTCTGGAAACACCATATATTTT.

Comments on this clonotype: Germline and junction disagree at one end, which may indicate a read error. The V gene is TRBV2, the J gene TRBJ2-5, with D perhaps matching TRBD1 (5 bases). Germline CDR1 SNHLY, CDR2 FYNNEI. The CDR3 extends over 14 amino acids. The CDR3 loop reads CASRAEQAQKTQYF. DNA of the CDR3: TGTGCCAGCAGGGCGGAACAGGCCCAAAAGACCCAGTACTTC. Full variable domain (rest looked up from reference TRBV2 and TRBJ2-5): EPEVTQTPSHQVTQMGQEVILRCVPISNHLYFYWYRQILGQKVEFLVSFYNNEISEKSEIFDDQFSVERPDGSNFTLKIRSTKLEDSAMYFCASRAEQAQKTQYFGPGTRLLVL.

This clonotype has a count of ten or more. J is TRBJ2-7 and V is TRBV12-3 or TRBV12-4, with 8 nucleotides matching TRBD1. With V trimmed by 6 bases and J by 6 bases, 16 bases remained unmatched. The CDR3 runs to 16 residues. CDR3 sequence: CASSISASGGLREQYF. Written as DNA, the CDR3 is TGTGCCAGCAGCATTTCCGCCTCAGGGGGCTTGCGCGAGCAGTACTTC.

The V and J genes are TRBV12-5 and TRBJ2-7; no clear D gene. Trimming removed 2 bases from V and 1 base from J, with 6 bases in between. This CDR3 region has 13 residues. Germline values: CDR1 LGHNT, CDR2 FRNRAP. In DNA, the CDR3 is TGTGCTAGTGGTTTGAGCAGATCCTACGAGCAGTACTTC. Its protein product is CASGLSRSYEQYF. The full variable domain, with the rest looked up from reference TRBV12-5 and TRBJ2-7, is DARVTQTPRHKVTEMGQEVTMRCQPILGHNTVFWYRQTMMQGLELLAYFRNRAPLDDSGMPKDRFSAEMPDATLATLKIQPSEPRDSAVYFCASGLSRSYEQYFGPGTRLTVT.

The CDR3 region has the DNA TGTGCCAGCCAATACGACGCCACAGGGGCTCAGCCCCAGCATTTT. Translation gives CASQYDATGAQPQHF. This chain uses TRBV6-1 with TRBJ1-5, with 7 positions matching TRBD1. Germline CDR1 MNHNS, CDR2 SASEGT. V dropped 8 bases and J dropped 6; count of bases not matched to a gene: 13. The CDR3 totals 15 residues.

This clonotype was recorded a few times. The rearrangement uses TRBV6-5 and TRBJ2-7; 9 bases line up with TRBD2. Germline values: CDR1 MNHEY, CDR2 SVGAGI. The CDR3 has 15 residues. V lost 2 bases to trimming and J lost 3 bases; unmatched junction nucleotides: 5. DNA for the CDR3: TGTGCCAGCAGTTACGCGACTAGCGGTGACTACGAGCAGTACTTC. Translation: CASSYATSGDYEQYF.

Many counts were recorded for this clonotype. The chain recombines TRBV6-5 with TRBJ2-7; D is perhaps TRBD2 (7 bases). Trimming left V 10 bases short and J 6 bases short, with 25 bases between. CDR1 is MNHEY and CDR2 is SVGAGI in the germline V gene. The CDR3 length is 15 residues. This CDR3 reads CATANPRGGVSEQYF. The CDR3 DNA follows: TGTGCCACCGCAAACCCCAGGGGAGGGGTCTCCGAGCAGTACTTC.

Ten or more counts support this clonotype. The chain employs TRBV7-3 and TRBJ2-7; 8 bases map to TRBD1. This CDR3 region has 14 residues. The J segment lost 5 bases and the V segment lost 3 bases, leaving 6 bases of the junction unmatched. Germline CDR1 and CDR2: SGHTA and FQGTGA. The CDR3 here is CASSLTGAGHEQYF. In DNA form, the CDR3 reads TGTGCCAGCAGCTTGACAGGGGCCGGCCACGAGCAGTACTTC.

This clonotype was observed at least ten times. The genes are TRBV11-2 and TRBJ1-1, with TRBD1 as a possible D gene (6 bases). Trimming stripped 5 bases from V and 4 bases from J, with 20 bases between. Germline CDR1 and CDR2: SGHAT and FQNNGV. The CDR3 contains 16 residues. CDR3 nucleotide sequence: TGTGCCAGCAGCGGACGGACAGTTACGCGATCCACTGAAGCTTTCTTT. Translated, it gives CASSGRTVTRSTEAFF. Based on the CDR3 plus reference TRBV11-2 and TRBJ1-1, the full variable domain is EAGVAQSPRYKIIEKRQSVAFWCNPISGHATLYWYQQILGQGPKLLIQFQNNGVVDDSQLPKDRFSAERLKGVDSTLKIQPAKLEDSAVYLCASSGRTVTRSTEAFFGQGTRLTVV.

This clonotype was seen ten or more times. The chain is built from TRBV3-1 and TRBJ2-5; unclear D gene. The CDR3 spans 15 residues. CDR1 LGHDT and CDR2 YNNKEL come from the germline V gene (reference sequence). Trimming took 2 bases from V and 2 from J, leaving 12 bases between them. The CDR3 here is CASSQPLRGQETQYF. The CDR3 DNA reads as TGTGCCAGCAGCCAACCCCTTCGCGGACAAGAGACCCAGTACTTC.

This clonotype was detected ten times or more. The chain joins TRBV28 to TRBJ1-5; possibly TRBD1 for D (5 bases). Germline CDR1 MDHEN, CDR2 SYDVKM. The CDR3 loop spans 12 amino acids. The V gene lost 6 bases and the J gene lost 6 bases, with 9 bases spanning the gap. CDR3 DNA: TGTGCCAGCAGCCAAAGGGGTCAGCCCCAGCATTTT. Protein product: CASSQRGQPQHF.

This clonotype was found many times. J is TRBJ2-7 and V is TRBV18; D call uncertain. Germline CDR1 is KGHSH and CDR2 is LQKENI. The germline V and J ends were trimmed by 0 bases and 0 bases, with 6 bases remaining between them. The CDR3 spans 14 residues. Here the CDR3 DNA reads TGTGCCAGCTCACCACCAGTGAACTCCTACGAGCAGTACTTC. Translated, it gives CASSPPVNSYEQYF.

This clonotype was detected a few times. The chain couples TRBV6-1 to TRBJ1-1; D might be TRBD1 (6 bases). The CDR3 runs 14 residues. The V gene's germline CDR1 is MNHNS and CDR2 SASEGT. Trimming cost V 10 bases and J 0 bases, with 15 bases left between them. CDR3 amino acids: CATVLTGMNTEAFF. As DNA, the CDR3 is TGTGCCACCGTCCTGACAGGAATGAACACTGAAGCTTTCTTT.

This clonotype came up many times. J is TRBJ1-1 and V is TRBV10-3, with D hard to call. Germline CDR1 ENHRY, CDR2 SYGVKD. The germline V and J ends were trimmed by 6 bases and 2 bases, with 4 bases remaining between them. The CDR3 has 11 amino acids. The CDR3 reads CAIRDNTEAFF. The DNA of the CDR3 is TGTGCCATCAGAGACAACACTGAAGCTTTCTTT.

The chain is built from TRBV7-2 and TRBJ2-5, with 7 bases lining up with TRBD2. V lost 5 bases to trimming and J lost 5 bases; unmatched junction nucleotides: 14. Germline CDR1 reads SGHTA; CDR2 reads FQGNSA. The CDR3 sequence is 16 residues long. CDR3 in amino acids: CASSRQRGLKTETQYF. The CDR3, as DNA: TGTGCCAGCAGCCGCCAGCGGGGCCTTAAAACGGAGACCCAGTACTTC.

The gene calls are TRBV30 and TRBJ1-5; D unclear. The germline V gene has CDR1 GTSNPN and CDR2 SVGIG (reference sequence). CDR3 size: 14 residues. Trimming left V 5 bases short and J 5 bases short, with 16 bases between. CDR3 region: CAWCLWGWDQPQHF. The CDR3 region has the DNA TGTGCCTGGTGCCTTTGGGGTTGGGATCAGCCCCAGCATTTT. Looking up the rest from reference TRBV30 and TRBJ1-5 gives the full variable domain: SQTIHQWPATLVQPVGSPLSLECTVEGTSNPNLYWYRQAAGRGLQLLFYSVGIGQISSEVPQNLSASRPQDRQFILSSKKLLLSDSGFYLCAWCLWGWDQPQHFGDGTRLSIL.

V and J are TRBV12-3 or TRBV12-4 and TRBJ2-7; TRBD2 is a possible D gene (5 bases). The CDR3 covers 12 residues. V lost 5 bases, J lost 8 bases, and 13 bases lay in between. The CDR3 is CASSLGWEQQYF. Written as DNA, the CDR3 is TGTGCCAGCAGTCTAGGGTGGGAGCAGCAGTACTTC.

This clonotype has at least ten counts. The CDR3 bases are TGTGCCACGGTGGGGGAATATAGCAATCAGCCCCAGCATTTT. Its protein is CATVGEYSNQPQHF. The chain has TRBV15 and TRBJ1-5; D is possibly TRBD1 (5 bases). The CDR3 has 14 residues. The germline CDR1 and CDR2 sequences are LNHNV and YYDKDF (reference sequence). The V end was cut by 9 bases, the J end by 0 bases, with 12 bases between.

This clonotype was detected only once. The chain has TRBV6-1 and TRBJ1-1; no reliable D call. Germline values: CDR1 MNHNS, CDR2 SASEGT. This CDR3 spans 11 amino acids. Trimming removed 6 bases from V and 7 bases from J, with 9 bases in between. CDR3 DNA: TGTGCCAGCAGAGTACAGTATGAAGCTTTCTTT. Translating gives CASRVQYEAFF.

This clonotype was seen at least ten times. This chain links TRBV12-3 or TRBV12-4 with TRBJ2-7; a possible D gene is TRBD2 (6 bases). The CDR3 extends over 14 amino acids. Trimming took 7 bases from V and 3 from J, leaving 16 bases between them. DNA of the CDR3: TGTGCCAGCACCGGGCGGGATGGGAGCTACGAGCAGTACTTC. It codes for CASTGRDGSYEQYF.

This clonotype was detected many times. The chain employs TRBV13 and TRBJ2-7; the match to TRBD1 covers 7 bases. CDR3 size: 12 residues. From germline, CDR1 is PRHDT and CDR2 FYEKMQ (reference sequence). With 4 bases clipped from V and 5 bases from J, the junction kept 2 bases outside the gene matches. The CDR3 here is CASSWDSDEQYF. The CDR3 DNA reads as TGTGCCAGCAGCTGGGACAGCGACGAGCAGTACTTC.

This clonotype was detected ten times or more. The genes are TRBV12-3 or TRBV12-4 and TRBJ1-1, with D unclear. CDR3 length: 15 residues. Trimming stripped 2 bases from V and 4 bases from J, with 14 bases between. The CDR3 DNA sequence: TGTGCCAGCAGTTTAATGGGCCAAGGTAGCACTGAAGCTTTCTTT. It encodes CASSLMGQGSTEAFF.

The V and J genes are TRBV7-9 and TRBJ2-7, with a tentative D call TRBD2 (7 bases). The CDR3 runs to 14 residues. V gave up 8 bases and J gave up 1 base, with 15 bases separating them. Germline CDR1 SEHNR, CDR2 FQNEAQ (reference sequence). CDR3: CASGKRGGSYEQYF. Written as DNA, the CDR3 is TGTGCCAGCGGGAAAAGGGGGGGATCCTACGAGCAGTACTTC.

The rearrangement uses TRBV12-3 or TRBV12-4 and TRBJ2-7; D not certain. This CDR3 is built from 12 residues. Trimming left V 6 bases short and J 6 bases short, with 12 bases between. The CDR3 DNA is TGTGCCAGCAGCGCGACACCCTCCGAGCAGTACTTC. Translation gives CASSATPSEQYF.

Many counts were recorded for this clonotype. CDR3 region: CATSDRQGAQYF. CDR3 DNA sequence: TGTGCCACCAGTGACCGCCAGGGGGCTCAGTACTTC. This chain joins TRBV24-1 and TRBJ2-5, with 8 bases matching TRBD1. This CDR3 spans 12 amino acids. Germline lookup yields CDR1 KGHDR and CDR2 SFDVKD. V trimming: 4 bases; J trimming: 11 bases; junction bases outside the gene matches: 5.

In this sample, this clonotype turned up many times. V usage is TRBV12-3 or TRBV12-4 and J usage is TRBJ2-7, with D maybe TRBD1 (6 bases). This CDR3 has 13 amino acids. V lost 5 bases, J lost 0 bases, and 8 bases lay in between. In DNA form, the CDR3 reads TGTGCCAGCAGTACGGACAGCTCCTACGAGCAGTACTTC. It encodes CASSTDSSYEQYF.